This T cell receptor (beta chain) comes out of a study of CD8+ T cells in alopecia areata. General study findings and limits: Alphabeta T cells residing in normal skin are also sequenced in scalp samples. Tofacitinib significantly decreased scalp clonality and expanded CD8+ clones among top 100. Affected scalp, especially in alopecia totalis/universalis, had a higher clonality than normal scalp did. On tofacitinib, scalp and blood still held many of the expanded lesional clones.

cDNA serving as the sequencing template came from extracted, reverse transcribed RNA. Profiled with immunoSEQ multiplex PCR; TCRdb holds only in-frame clones, not every one. The table shows about 190,000 clones, with about 65% occurring only once. The CDR3 has 12 amino acids. Germline values: CDR1 MNHNY, CDR2 SVGAGI (reference sequence). Trimming removed 7 bases at V and 5 bases at J, with 11 bases between. Regarding treatment: oral pan-JAK inhibitor, 5-10 mg twice daily. This clone was observed a few times. Its antigen is unknown. The sample in question was CD4+ T cells sorted from blood, obtained at roughly week 49, from a patient treated with tofacitinib. The V call is TRBV6-6, the J call TRBJ2-5, with D possibly being TRBD2 (5 bases). The TCR originated in a human donor with alopecia areata. CDR3 amino acids: CASKSRGETQYF. The CDR3 DNA follows: TGTGCCAGCAAGTCCCGAGGGGAGACCCAGTACTTC.